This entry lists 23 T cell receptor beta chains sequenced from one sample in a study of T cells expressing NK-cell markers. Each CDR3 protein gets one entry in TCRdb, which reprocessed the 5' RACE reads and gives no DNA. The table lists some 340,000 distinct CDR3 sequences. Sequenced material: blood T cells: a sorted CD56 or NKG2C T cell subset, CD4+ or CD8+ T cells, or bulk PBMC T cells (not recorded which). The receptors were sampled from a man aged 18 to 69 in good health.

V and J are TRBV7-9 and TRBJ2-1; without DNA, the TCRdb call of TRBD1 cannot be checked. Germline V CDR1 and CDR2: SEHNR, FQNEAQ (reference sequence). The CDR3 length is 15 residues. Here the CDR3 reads CASSQGQGGINEQFF.

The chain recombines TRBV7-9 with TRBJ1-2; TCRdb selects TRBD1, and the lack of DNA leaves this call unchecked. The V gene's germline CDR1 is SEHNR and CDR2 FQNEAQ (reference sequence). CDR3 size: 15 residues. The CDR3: CASSLQGALSYGYTF. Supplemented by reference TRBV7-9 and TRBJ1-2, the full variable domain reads DTGVSQNPRHKITKRGQNVTFRCDPISEHNRLYWYRQTLGQGPEFLTYFQNEAQLEKSRLLSDRFSAERPKGSFSTLEIQRTEQGDSAMYLCASSLQGALSYGYTFGSGTRLTVV.

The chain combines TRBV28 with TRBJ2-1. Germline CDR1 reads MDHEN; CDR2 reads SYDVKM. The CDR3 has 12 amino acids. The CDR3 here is CASSSVDDEQFF.

The chain's CDR3 is CASSSSGLRNTEAFF. The chain is built from TRBV5-1 and TRBJ1-1. This CDR3 has 15 residues. The germline V gene encodes CDR1 SGHRS and CDR2 YFSETQ.

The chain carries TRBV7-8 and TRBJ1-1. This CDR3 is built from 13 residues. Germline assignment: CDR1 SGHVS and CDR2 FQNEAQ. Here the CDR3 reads CASSLGVATEAFF.

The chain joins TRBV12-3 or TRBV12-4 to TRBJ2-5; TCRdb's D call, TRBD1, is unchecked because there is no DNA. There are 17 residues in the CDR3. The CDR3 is CASSWEASPGTEETQYF.

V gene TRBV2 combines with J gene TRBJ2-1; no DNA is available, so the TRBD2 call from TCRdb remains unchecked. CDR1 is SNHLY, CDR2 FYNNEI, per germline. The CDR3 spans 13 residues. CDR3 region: CASTRDFVNEQFF. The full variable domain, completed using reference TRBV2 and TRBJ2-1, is EPEVTQTPSHQVTQMGQEVILRCVPISNHLYFYWYRQILGQKVEFLVSFYNNEISEKSEIFDDQFSVERPDGSNFTLKIRSTKLEDSAMYFCASTRDFVNEQFFGPGTRLTVL.

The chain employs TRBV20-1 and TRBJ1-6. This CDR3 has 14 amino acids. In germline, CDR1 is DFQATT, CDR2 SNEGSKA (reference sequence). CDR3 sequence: CSARKGLDNSPLHF.

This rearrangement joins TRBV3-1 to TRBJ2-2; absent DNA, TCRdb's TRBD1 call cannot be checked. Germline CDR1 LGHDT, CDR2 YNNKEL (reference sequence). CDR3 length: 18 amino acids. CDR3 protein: CASSRARAGTGNTGELFF.

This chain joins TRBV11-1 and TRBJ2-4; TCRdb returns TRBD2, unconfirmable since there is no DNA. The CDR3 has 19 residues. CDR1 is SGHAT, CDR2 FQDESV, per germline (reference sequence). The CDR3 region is CASSPLAGTLKLAKNIQYF.

CDR3 region: CASSFLGLETQYF. V usage is TRBV11-2 and J usage is TRBJ2-5. This CDR3 is built from 13 residues. Per the germline V gene, CDR1 is SGHAT and CDR2 is FQNNGV. The full variable domain, rest sourced from reference TRBV11-2 and TRBJ2-5, is EAGVAQSPRYKIIEKRQSVAFWCNPISGHATLYWYQQILGQGPKLLIQFQNNGVVDDSQLPKDRFSAERLKGVDSTLKIQPAKLEDSAVYLCASSFLGLETQYFGPGTRLLVL.

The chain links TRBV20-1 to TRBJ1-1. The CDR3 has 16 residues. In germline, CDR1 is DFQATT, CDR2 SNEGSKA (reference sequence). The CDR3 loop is CSARASSGLGNTEAFF.

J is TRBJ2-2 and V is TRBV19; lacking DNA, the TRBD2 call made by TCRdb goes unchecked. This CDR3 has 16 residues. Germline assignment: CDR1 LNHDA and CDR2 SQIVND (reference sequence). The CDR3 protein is CASSITRGMNTGELFF.

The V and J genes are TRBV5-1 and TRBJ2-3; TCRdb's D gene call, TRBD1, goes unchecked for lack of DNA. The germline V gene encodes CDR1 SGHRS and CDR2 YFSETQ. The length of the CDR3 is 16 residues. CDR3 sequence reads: CASSLAPTVNLGTQYF.

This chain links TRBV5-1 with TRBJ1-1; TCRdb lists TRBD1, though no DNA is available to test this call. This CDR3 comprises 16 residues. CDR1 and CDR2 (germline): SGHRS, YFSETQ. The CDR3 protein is CASSPGQGHRNTEAFF.

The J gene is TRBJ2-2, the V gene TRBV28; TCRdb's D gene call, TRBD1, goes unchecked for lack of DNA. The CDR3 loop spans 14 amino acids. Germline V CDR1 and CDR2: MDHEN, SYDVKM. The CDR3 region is CASPLRGFAGELFF.

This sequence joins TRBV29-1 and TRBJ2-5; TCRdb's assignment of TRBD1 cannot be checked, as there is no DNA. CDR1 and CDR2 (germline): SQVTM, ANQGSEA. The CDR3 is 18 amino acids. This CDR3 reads CSVDGVYGSGGRRETQYF.

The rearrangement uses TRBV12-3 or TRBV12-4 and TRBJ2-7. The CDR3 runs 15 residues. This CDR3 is CASSPRPEIAYEQYF.

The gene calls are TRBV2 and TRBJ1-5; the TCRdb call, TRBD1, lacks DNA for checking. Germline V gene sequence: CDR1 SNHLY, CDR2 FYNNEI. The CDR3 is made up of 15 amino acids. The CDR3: CASSKGGQGDQPQHF.

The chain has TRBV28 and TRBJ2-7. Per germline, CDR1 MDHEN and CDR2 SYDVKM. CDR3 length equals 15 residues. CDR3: CASSYDVLRNYEQYF.

CDR3 sequence: CASSEDRGVLYTEAFF. This chain connects TRBV5-1 to TRBJ1-1; checking the TCRdb D call of TRBD1 is not possible without DNA. Germline CDR1 is SGHRS and CDR2 is YFSETQ. This CDR3 comprises 16 residues.

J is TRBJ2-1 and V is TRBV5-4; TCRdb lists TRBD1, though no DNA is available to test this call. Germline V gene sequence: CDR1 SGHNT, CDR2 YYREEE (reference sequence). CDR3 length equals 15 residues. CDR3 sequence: CASSLETGGWNEQFF.

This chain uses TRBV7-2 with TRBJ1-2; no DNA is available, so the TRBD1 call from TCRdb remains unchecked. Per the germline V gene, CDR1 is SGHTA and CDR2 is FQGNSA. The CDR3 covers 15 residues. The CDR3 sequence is CASSSPGQGLSGYTF.